This entry features one T cell receptor (beta chain) sequence. Its specificity is not known. The authors ran a second PCR of roughly 6 to 12 cycles using a sample-barcoded 5' primer and a J-beta primer mix. TCRdb reprocessed the 5' RACE reads with MiXCR, giving one entry per CDR3 protein. The sample contains about 1.8 million distinct CDR3 sequences, about 50% of which appear only once. This entry is derived from a study of blood T cells in healthy people across ages. Study results and limitations: Getting older went along with TCR beta diversity per million T cells dropping roughly linearly. TCR beta diversity tracked closely with naive T cell percentage.

The CDR3 is 16 amino acids. Germline assignment: CDR1 MDHEN and CDR2 SYDVKM. This sequence joins TRBV28 and TRBJ2-5, with 7 bases aligning to TRBD1. The J call could be wrong; TRBJ2-4 is a better fit for the DNA end. Material: blood. The clonotype was recovered from a woman aged 40 to 55 in good health. For the CDR3, the DNA is TGTGCCAGCCAACCCCCGGTCGACAGGGCGAAAAACATTCAGTACTTC. Translation gives CASQPPVDRAKNIQYF.